Shown below are 8 T cell receptor beta chains from a single sample sequenced in a study of blood T cell repertoires in COVID-19. Profiled with immunoSEQ multiplex PCR; TCRdb holds only in-frame clones, not every one. The sample contains approximately 440,000 clones, around 88% of which appear only once. Source material: peripheral blood. These receptors came from a woman in her forties or fifties with COVID-19, enrolled during active disease.

This sequence joins TRBV11-3 and TRBJ2-7; 9 positions agree with TRBD1. The germline V gene encodes CDR1 SGHNT and CDR2 YENEEA. After removal of 8 bases from V and 3 bases from J, the junction contained 5 bases not matched to a gene. CDR3 size: 13 residues. CDR3 loop: CASGEGQGYEQYF. The CDR3 bases are TGTGCCAGCGGGGAGGGACAGGGCTACGAGCAGTACTTC.

This chain joins TRBV4-1 and TRBJ2-7; perhaps TRBD1 as D (6 bases). This CDR3 has 15 residues. With 3 bases removed from V and 3 bases from J, the gap between germline ends came to 15 bases. The germline gives CDR1 MGHRA, CDR2 YSYEKL. The CDR3 DNA is TGCGCCAGCAGCCACTTTGTTGGACAGCTCTACGAGCAGTACTTC. Its translation is CASSHFVGQLYEQYF.

The V gene is TRBV6-1, the J gene TRBJ1-2; tentatively, D is TRBD1 (6 bases). CDR1 is MNHNS, CDR2 SASEGT, per germline. CDR3 length equals 16 residues. V was clipped by 2 bases and J by 8 bases, with 21 bases between them. The CDR3 bases are TGTGCCAGCAGTGAATTTTGGGGGGGGGCTCAAGGCGGCTACACCTTC. Protein product: CASSEFWGGAQGGYTF.

The CDR3 sequence is CASRPPGQGEGYTF. The CDR3 DNA reads as TGTGCCAGCAGACCCCCGGGACAGGGGGAAGGCTACACCTTC. The J gene is TRBJ1-2, the V gene TRBV6-5; 11 bases fit TRBD1. V trimming: 6 bases; J trimming: 8 bases; junction bases outside the gene matches: 8. This CDR3 is built from 14 residues. Germline V lookup: CDR1 MNHEY, CDR2 SVGAGI.

The chain has TRBV5-1 and TRBJ2-7; 7 nucleotides line up with TRBD1. There are 14 residues in the CDR3. The ends lost 3 bases at V and 0 bases at J; junction bases unmatched: 3. CDR1 is SGHRS, CDR2 YFSETQ, per germline. The CDR3 protein is CASSSAGGSYEQYF. CDR3 bases: TGCGCCAGCAGCTCGGCAGGGGGCTCCTACGAGCAGTACTTC.

The chain uses TRBV5-1 and TRBJ2-7, with 10 bases lining up with TRBD2. J gave up 6 bases and V 2 bases, and 8 bases lay outside the gene matches. This CDR3 is 15 amino acids long. CDR1 SGHRS and CDR2 YFSETQ come from the germline V gene. The CDR3 nucleotides read TGCGCCAGCAGCTTACTAAGCGGGGGGGCTCGCGAGCAGTACTTC. This encodes CASSLLSGGAREQYF.

This chain links TRBV5-6 with TRBJ2-3, with 8 bases lining up with TRBD1. Trimming at V came to 4 bases and at J to 1 base, leaving 8 bases not matched to a gene. CDR3 length equals 16 residues. CDR1 is SGHDT, CDR2 YYEEEE, per germline. The CDR3 loop is CASSAAGTGGTDTQYF. The CDR3 nucleotides are TGTGCCAGCAGCGCGGCAGGGACAGGAGGCACAGATACGCAGTATTTT.

This chain joins TRBV25-1 and TRBJ2-3; 7 bases line up with TRBD1. Germline lookup yields CDR1 MGHDK and CDR2 SYGVNS. Germline trimming cut 4 bases from V and 10 bases from J; bases unmatched to any gene: 8. The CDR3 covers 13 residues. The DNA of the CDR3 is TGTGCCAGCAGTGCTATCTCCGGGACAGCGCAGTATTTT. It specifies CASSAISGTAQYF.